These 19 T cell receptor beta chains were all obtained from the same sample, sequenced in a study of T cells in Graves' hyperthyroidism and ophthalmopathy. TCR beta CDR3 sequences were amplified from RNA transcripts. The HTBI set primed first-round TCR CDR3 RT-PCR. In TCRdb, the multiplex PCR reads were re-called with MiXCR into one record per CDR3 protein. The sample shows 85,000 to 110,000 distinct CDR3 sequences, approximately 50% of them seen only once. Sample: blood. All receptors derive from a man aged 40-55 years with Graves' hyperthyroidism.

The V and J genes are TRBV7-2 and TRBJ2-1; 10 positions agree with TRBD2. CDR1 and CDR2 from the germline V gene are SGHTA and FQGNSA. CDR3 length equals 16 residues. V was clipped by 5 bases and J by 5 bases; unmatched bases: 9. The CDR3 bases are TGTGCCAGCAGCCTACCGACTAGCGGGTATAACAATGAGCAGTTCTTC. Translating it yields CASSLPTSGYNNEQFF.

This clonotype was seen ten or more times. The J gene is TRBJ2-1, the V gene TRBV7-3; TRBD1 matches 9 bases. Germline CDR1 reads SGHTA; CDR2 reads FQGTGA. The CDR3 has 13 amino acids. V shed 5 bases and J 7 bases; nucleotides not matched to a gene: 3. The CDR3 loop reads CASSPGQGNEQFF. The CDR3 coding sequence is TGTGCCAGCAGCCCCGGACAGGGGAATGAGCAGTTCTTC.

At least ten counts were recorded for this clonotype. The chain has TRBV7-9 and TRBJ2-7; D might be TRBD1 (6 bases). The CDR3 is made up of 16 amino acids. V was shortened by 2 bases and J by 3 bases, with 17 bases between the two germline ends. Germline loops: CDR1 SEHNR, CDR2 FQNEAQ (reference sequence). CDR3 residues: CASSLTQGSSHYEQYF. CDR3 in DNA: TGTGCCAGCAGCTTAACGCAGGGGTCCTCCCACTACGAGCAGTACTTC. Based on the CDR3 plus reference TRBV7-9 and TRBJ2-7, the full variable domain is DTGVSQNPRHKITKRGQNVTFRCDPISEHNRLYWYRQTLGQGPEFLTYFQNEAQLEKSRLLSDRFSAERPKGSFSTLEIQRTEQGDSAMYLCASSLTQGSSHYEQYFGPGTRLTVT.

The chain uses TRBV29-1 and TRBJ2-7; 7 nucleotides match TRBD2. After removal of 8 bases from V and 3 bases from J, the junction contained 10 bases not matched to a gene. The germline V gene has CDR1 SQVTM and CDR2 ANQGSEA. CDR3 length: 13 amino acids. The CDR3 sequence: CSIATGGIYEQYF. DNA of the CDR3: TGCAGCATCGCTACGGGAGGCATCTACGAGCAGTACTTC.

The rearrangement links TRBV15 to TRBJ2-7; D tentatively reads TRBD1 or TRBD2 (5 bases each). The CDR3 has 13 residues. Germline loops: CDR1 LNHNV, CDR2 YYDKDF (reference sequence). V lost 0 bases, J lost 3 bases, and 6 bases lay in between. CDR3 loop: CATSREGVYEQYV. The CDR3 DNA is TGTGCCACCAGCAGAGAGGGGGTCTACGAGCAGTACGTC.

This clonotype was recorded a few times. This chain connects TRBV6-4 to TRBJ2-4; D possibly corresponds to TRBD1 (6 bases). With 6 bases removed from V and 0 bases from J, the gap between germline ends came to 18 bases. The CDR3 has 17 residues. CDR1 and CDR2 from the germline V gene are MRHNA and SNTAGT. CDR3 amino acids: CASRWFGTSLAKNIQYF. As DNA, the CDR3 is TGTGCCAGCAGATGGTTCGGGACATCACTAGCCAAAAACATTCAGTACTTC.

This clonotype occurred many times. The CDR3 spells CASSYSGTATNQPQHF. The CDR3 DNA follows: TGTGCCAGCAGTTACTCGGGGACAGCAACTAATCAGCCCCAGCATTTT. V and J are TRBV6-6 and TRBJ1-5; 7 nucleotides line up with TRBD1. Unmatched junction bases numbered 6, after V lost 0 bases and J lost 4 bases. The CDR3 length is 16 residues. The germline gives CDR1 MNHNY, CDR2 SVGAGI (reference sequence).

This chain links TRBV11-1 with TRBJ1-6; maybe TRBD1 (5 bases). The length of the CDR3 is 16 residues. V was pared by 0 bases and J by 7 bases, with 13 bases between. Germline loops: CDR1 SGHAT, CDR2 FQDESV (reference sequence). CDR3 nucleotides: TGTGCCAGCAGCTTAGCGCCGGGGACGGACAATTCACCCCTCCACTTT. The encoded protein is CASSLAPGTDNSPLHF.

J is TRBJ1-2 and V is TRBV6-5, with 7 bases aligning to TRBD1. V was clipped by 2 bases and J by 6 bases; unmatched bases: 6. The CDR3 runs 14 residues. CDR1 is MNHEY and CDR2 is SVGAGI in the germline V gene. The CDR3 loop reads CASSYDVRGDGYTF. The CDR3 DNA reads as TGTGCCAGCAGTTACGATGTCAGGGGGGATGGCTACACCTTC.

On this clonotype: An end of the junction does not agree with germline; a read error may underlie this. The chain is built from TRBV5-6 and TRBJ2-3; D may correspond to TRBD1 or TRBD2 (6 bases each). This CDR3 spans 15 amino acids. The V gene's germline CDR1 is SGHDT and CDR2 YYEEEE. CDR3 in DNA: TGTGCCAGCAGTAATAGCGAGGGGGACTCAGACACGCAGTATTTT. The encoded protein is CASSNSEGDSDTQYF.

For this clonotype: A read error may produce the germline difference seen at one junction end. This chain uses TRBV7-8 with TRBJ1-1, with unresolved D. Looked up from germline, CDR1 is SGHVS and CDR2 is FQNEAQ. This CDR3 contains 12 residues. The CDR3, as DNA: TGTGCCAGCAGCCCGCTGACGGCTGAAGCTCTCTTT. Its translation is CASSPLTAEALF.

This clonotype was recorded many times. This chain joins TRBV10-3 and TRBJ2-1; possibly TRBD2 for D (6 bases). CDR1 and CDR2 (germline): ENHRY, SYGVKD. V was clipped by 4 bases and J by 10 bases, with 14 bases between them. There are 13 residues in the CDR3. The CDR3 sequence is CAISGLQGGEQFF. CDR3 bases: TGTGCCATCAGTGGACTTCAGGGAGGCGAGCAGTTCTTC.

This clonotype has at least ten counts. The chain links TRBV12-3 or TRBV12-4 to TRBJ2-1; 8 nucleotides match TRBD2. Trimming cost V 6 bases and J 3 bases; bases outside gene matches: 7. This CDR3 region has 15 residues. CDR3 nucleotide sequence: TGTGCCAGCAGCCTGGGACTAGGATACTACAATGAGCAGTTCTTC. Residues: CASSLGLGYYNEQFF.

This clonotype appeared a few times. The chain carries TRBV6-5 and TRBJ2-2; TRBD1 agrees at 9 bases. There are 16 residues in the CDR3. Germline values: CDR1 MNHEY, CDR2 SVGAGI. V was pared by 3 bases and J by 5 bases, with 7 bases of the junction left unmatched. The CDR3 coding sequence is TGTGCCAGCAGTTATCCCGGGACAGGGTCAACCGGGGAGCTGTTTTTT. It yields the protein CASSYPGTGSTGELFF.

This clonotype was picked up many times. This chain links TRBV7-2 with TRBJ2-1; D might be TRBD2 (5 bases). Trimming cost V 5 bases and J 7 bases, with 15 bases left between them. Germline CDR1 SGHTA, CDR2 FQGNSA. The CDR3 covers 14 residues. The CDR3 sequence: CASSKELGRNEQFF. The CDR3, as DNA: TGTGCCAGCAGCAAAGAACTAGGCAGGAATGAGCAGTTCTTC.

A word on this clonotype: The CDR3 carries no conserved terminal phenylalanine or tryptophan, so it likely arises from a read error. This rearrangement joins TRBV29-1 to TRBJ1-2, with unresolved D. This CDR3 has 12 residues. Trimming stripped 7 bases from V and 3 bases from J, with 12 bases between. CDR1 and CDR2 (germline): SQVTM, ANQGSEA. Written as DNA, the CDR3 is TGCAGCGATGGTGACTTTGACTATGGCTACACCCTC. Protein product: CSDGDFDYGYTL.

Of note for this clonotype: A read error may explain this, as a much larger clone is one base away. In nucleotides, the CDR3 is TGTGCCCGCGGTCTGTCTCGGAGCATCTCTGGAAACACCATATATTTT. Residues: CARGLSRSISGNTIYF. The chain joins TRBV7-2 to TRBJ1-3; D is unclear. Trimming pared 11 bases from V and 0 bases from J, leaving 20 bases between. CDR3 size: 16 residues. The germline V gene encodes CDR1 SGHTA and CDR2 FQGNSA.

A remark on this clonotype: A read error is possible here, since a much larger clone lies one base away. This likely comes from a read error, as the CDR3 has no conserved phenylalanine or tryptophan at its end. The V call is TRBV7-2, the J call TRBJ2-1; 15 positions match TRBD2. In germline, CDR1 is SGHTA, CDR2 FQGNSA. J lost 9 bases, V lost 6 bases, and 9 bases had no gene match. The CDR3 is 16 amino acids. The CDR3 spells CASSSGLAGGPREQFL. For the CDR3, the DNA is TGTGCCAGCAGTTCCGGACTAGCGGGAGGGCCCCGTGAGCAGTTCCTC.

Here the CDR3 DNA reads TGTGCCAGCAGTTCCCACCGGACAGGGGGCGAGCAGTACTTC. Protein: CASSSHRTGGEQYF. This chain links TRBV7-9 with TRBJ2-7; TRBD1 matches 10 bases. V shed 6 bases and J 6 bases; nucleotides not matched to a gene: 8. CDR3 length: 14 amino acids. CDR1 is SEHNR, CDR2 FQNEAQ, per germline (reference sequence). The entire variable domain, with the rest obtained from reference TRBV7-9 and TRBJ2-7, is as follows: DTGVSQNPRHKITKRGQNVTFRCDPISEHNRLYWYRQTLGQGPEFLTYFQNEAQLEKSRLLSDRFSAERPKGSFSTLEIQRTEQGDSAMYLCASSSHRTGGEQYFGPGTRLTVT.